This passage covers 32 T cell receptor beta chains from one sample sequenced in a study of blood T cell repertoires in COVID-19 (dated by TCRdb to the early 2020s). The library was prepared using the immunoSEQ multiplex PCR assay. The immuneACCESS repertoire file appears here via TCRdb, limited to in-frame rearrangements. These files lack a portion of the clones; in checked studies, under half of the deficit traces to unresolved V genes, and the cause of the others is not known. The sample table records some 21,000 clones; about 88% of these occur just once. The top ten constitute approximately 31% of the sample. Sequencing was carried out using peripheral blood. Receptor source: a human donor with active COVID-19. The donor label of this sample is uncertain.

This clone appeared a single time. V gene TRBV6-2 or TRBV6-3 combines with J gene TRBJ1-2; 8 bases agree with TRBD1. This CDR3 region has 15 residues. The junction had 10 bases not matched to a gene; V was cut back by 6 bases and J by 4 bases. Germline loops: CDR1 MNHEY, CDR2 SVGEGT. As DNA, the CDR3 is TGTGCCAGCAGCCGACGCCCCGGGACAGGCTATGGCTACACCTTC. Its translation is CASSRRPGTGYGYTF.

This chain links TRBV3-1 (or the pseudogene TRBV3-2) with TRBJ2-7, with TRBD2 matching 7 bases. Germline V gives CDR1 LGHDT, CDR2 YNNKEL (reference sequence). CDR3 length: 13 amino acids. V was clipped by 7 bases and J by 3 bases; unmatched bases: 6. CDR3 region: CASTGGLNYEQYF. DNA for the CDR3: TGTGCCAGCACGGGGGGTCTAAACTACGAGCAGTACTTC.

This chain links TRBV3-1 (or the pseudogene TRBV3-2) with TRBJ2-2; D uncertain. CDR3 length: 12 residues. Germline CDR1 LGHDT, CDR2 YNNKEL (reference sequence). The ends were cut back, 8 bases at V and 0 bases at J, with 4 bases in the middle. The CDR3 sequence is CASLTNTGELFF. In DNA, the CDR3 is TGTGCCAGCTTAACGAACACCGGGGAGCTGTTTTTT.

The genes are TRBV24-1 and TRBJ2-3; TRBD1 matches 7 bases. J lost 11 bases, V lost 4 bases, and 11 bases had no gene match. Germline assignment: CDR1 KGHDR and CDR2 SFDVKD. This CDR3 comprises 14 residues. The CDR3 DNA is TGTGCCACCAGTGACCCAGAGGGGGCAGGTTTGCAGTATTTT. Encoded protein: CATSDPEGAGLQYF.

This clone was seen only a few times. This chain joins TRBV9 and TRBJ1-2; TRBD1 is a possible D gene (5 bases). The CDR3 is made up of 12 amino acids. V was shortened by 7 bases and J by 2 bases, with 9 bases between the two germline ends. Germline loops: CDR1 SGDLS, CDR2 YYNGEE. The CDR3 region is CASGDFNYGYTF. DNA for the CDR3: TGTGCCAGCGGGGACTTCAACTATGGCTACACCTTC. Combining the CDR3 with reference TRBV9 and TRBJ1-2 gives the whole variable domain DSGVTQTPKHLITATGQRVTLRCSPRSGDLSVYWYQQSLDQGLQFLIQYYNGEERAKGNILERFSAQQFPDLHSELNLSSLELGDSALYFCASGDFNYGYTFGSGTRLTVV.

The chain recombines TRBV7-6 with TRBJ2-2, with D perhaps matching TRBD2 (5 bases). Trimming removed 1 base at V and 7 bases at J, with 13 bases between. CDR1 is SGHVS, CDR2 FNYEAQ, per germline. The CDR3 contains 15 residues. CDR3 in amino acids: CASSLGSGLDGELFF. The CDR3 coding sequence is TGTGCCAGCAGCTTAGGGTCGGGATTGGACGGGGAGCTGTTTTTT.

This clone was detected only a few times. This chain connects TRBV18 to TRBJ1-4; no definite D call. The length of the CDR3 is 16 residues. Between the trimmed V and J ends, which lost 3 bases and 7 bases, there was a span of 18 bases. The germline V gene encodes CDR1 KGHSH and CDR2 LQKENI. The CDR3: CASSPQPLSDGEKLFF. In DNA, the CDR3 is TGTGCCAGCTCACCCCAACCCTTAAGCGACGGTGAAAAACTGTTTTTT.

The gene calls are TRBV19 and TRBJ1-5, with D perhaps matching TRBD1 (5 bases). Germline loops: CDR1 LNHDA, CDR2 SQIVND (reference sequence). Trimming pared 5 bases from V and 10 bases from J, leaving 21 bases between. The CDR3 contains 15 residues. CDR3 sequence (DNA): TGTGCCAGTAGTGGGGTGGGGGGAAGTTACAACCCCCAGCATTTT. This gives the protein CASSGVGGSYNPQHF.

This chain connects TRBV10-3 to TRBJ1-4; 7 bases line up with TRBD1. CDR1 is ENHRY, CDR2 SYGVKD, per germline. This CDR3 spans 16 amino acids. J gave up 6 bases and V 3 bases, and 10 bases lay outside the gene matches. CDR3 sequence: CAISDTTGELDEKLFF. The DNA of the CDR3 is TGTGCCATCAGTGATACAACAGGGGAGCTCGATGAAAAACTGTTTTTT.

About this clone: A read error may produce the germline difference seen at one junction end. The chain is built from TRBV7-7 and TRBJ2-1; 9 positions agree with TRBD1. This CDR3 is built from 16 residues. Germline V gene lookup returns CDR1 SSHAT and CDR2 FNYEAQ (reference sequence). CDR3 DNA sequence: TGTGCTAGCAGCTTATCGACAGGGGGAGGATACAATGAGCAGTTCTTC. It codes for CASSLSTGGGYNEQFF.

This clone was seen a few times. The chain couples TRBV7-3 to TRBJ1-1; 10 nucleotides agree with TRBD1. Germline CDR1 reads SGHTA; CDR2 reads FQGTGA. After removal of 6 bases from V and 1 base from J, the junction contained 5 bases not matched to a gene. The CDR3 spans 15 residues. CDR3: CASRRQGAQNTEAFF. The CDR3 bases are TGTGCCAGCAGAAGACAGGGGGCCCAGAACACTGAAGCTTTCTTT.

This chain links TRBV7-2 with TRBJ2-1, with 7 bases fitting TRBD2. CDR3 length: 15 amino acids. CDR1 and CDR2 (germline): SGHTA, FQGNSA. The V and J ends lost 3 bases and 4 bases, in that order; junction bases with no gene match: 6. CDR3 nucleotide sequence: TGTGCCAGCAGCTTGGGCGGGAGTATGTACAATGAGCAGTTCTTC. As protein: CASSLGGSMYNEQFF.

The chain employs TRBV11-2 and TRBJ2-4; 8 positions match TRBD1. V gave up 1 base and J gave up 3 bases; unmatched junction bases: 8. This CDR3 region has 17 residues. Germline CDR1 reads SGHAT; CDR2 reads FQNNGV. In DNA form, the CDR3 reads TGTGCCAGCAGCTTAGGACACAGGGGGTTTGGCAAAAACATTCAGTACTTC. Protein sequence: CASSLGHRGFGKNIQYF. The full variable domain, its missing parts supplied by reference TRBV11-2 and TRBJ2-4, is EAGVAQSPRYKIIEKRQSVAFWCNPISGHATLYWYQQILGQGPKLLIQFQNNGVVDDSQLPKDRFSAERLKGVDSTLKIQPAKLEDSAVYLCASSLGHRGFGKNIQYFGAGTRLSVL.

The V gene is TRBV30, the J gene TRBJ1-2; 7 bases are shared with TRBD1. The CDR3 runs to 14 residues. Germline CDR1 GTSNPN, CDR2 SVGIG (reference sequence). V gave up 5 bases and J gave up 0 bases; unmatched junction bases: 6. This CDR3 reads CAWGRDRANYGYTF. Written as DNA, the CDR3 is TGTGCCTGGGGCCGGGACAGAGCTAACTATGGCTACACCTTC.

CDR3 sequence: CASTQGVNSPLHF. The CDR3 DNA reads as TGTGCCAGCACCCAAGGGGTTAATTCACCCCTCCACTTT. The chain carries TRBV6-5 and TRBJ1-6, with D possibly matching TRBD1 (5 bases). The CDR3 spans 13 residues. V lost 7 bases and J lost 6, with 10 bases in between. The germline V gene has CDR1 MNHEY and CDR2 SVGAGI.

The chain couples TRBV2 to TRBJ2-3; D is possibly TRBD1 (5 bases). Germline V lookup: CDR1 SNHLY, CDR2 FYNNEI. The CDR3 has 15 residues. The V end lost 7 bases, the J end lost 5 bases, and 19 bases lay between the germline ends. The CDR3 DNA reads TGTGCCAGCATCCCTAGGCAAGGGGCTCGAGATACGCAGTATTTT. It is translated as CASIPRQGARDTQYF.

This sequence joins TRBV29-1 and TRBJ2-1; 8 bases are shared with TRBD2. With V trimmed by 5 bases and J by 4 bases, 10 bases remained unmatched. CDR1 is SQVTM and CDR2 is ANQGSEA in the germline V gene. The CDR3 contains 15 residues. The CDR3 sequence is CSVPRRGAEYNEQFF. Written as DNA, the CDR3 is TGCAGCGTTCCCAGGCGGGGGGCCGAGTACAATGAGCAGTTCTTC.

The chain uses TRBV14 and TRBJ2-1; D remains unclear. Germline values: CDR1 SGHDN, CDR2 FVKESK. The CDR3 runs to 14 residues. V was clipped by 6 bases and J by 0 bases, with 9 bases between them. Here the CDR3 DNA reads TGTGCCAGCAGGTCAGCTAGCTCCTACAATGAGCAGTTCTTC. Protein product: CASRSASSYNEQFF.

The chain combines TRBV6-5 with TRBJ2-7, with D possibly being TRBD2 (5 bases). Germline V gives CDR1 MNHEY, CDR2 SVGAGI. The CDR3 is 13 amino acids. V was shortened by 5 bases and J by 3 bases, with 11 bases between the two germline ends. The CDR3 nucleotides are TGTGCCAGCAGTCCTCCTGCGGGCTACGAGCAGTACTTC. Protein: CASSPPAGYEQYF.

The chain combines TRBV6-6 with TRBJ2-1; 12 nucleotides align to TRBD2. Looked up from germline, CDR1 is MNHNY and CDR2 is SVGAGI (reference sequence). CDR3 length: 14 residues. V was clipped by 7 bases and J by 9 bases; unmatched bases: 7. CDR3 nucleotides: TGTGCCAGCACAAGGACTAGCGGGAATTTTGAGCAGTTCTTC. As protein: CASTRTSGNFEQFF.

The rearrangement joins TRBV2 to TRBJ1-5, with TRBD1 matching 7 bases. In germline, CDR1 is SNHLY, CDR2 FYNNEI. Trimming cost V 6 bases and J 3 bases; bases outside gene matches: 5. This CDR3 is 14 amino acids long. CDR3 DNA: TGTGCCAGCAGCGACGACAGGGTCAATCAGCCCCAGCATTTT. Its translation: CASSDDRVNQPQHF.

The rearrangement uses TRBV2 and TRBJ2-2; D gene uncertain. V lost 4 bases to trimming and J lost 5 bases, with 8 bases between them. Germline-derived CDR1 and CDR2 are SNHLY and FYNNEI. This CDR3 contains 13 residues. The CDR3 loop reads CASSVYATGELFF. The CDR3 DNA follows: TGTGCCAGCAGTGTTTACGCGACCGGGGAGCTGTTTTTT.

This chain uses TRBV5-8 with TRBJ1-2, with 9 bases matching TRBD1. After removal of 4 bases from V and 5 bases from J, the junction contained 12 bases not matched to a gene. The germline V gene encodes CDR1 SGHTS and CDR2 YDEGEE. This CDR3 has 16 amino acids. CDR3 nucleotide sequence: TGTGCCAGCAGCGGGGTGTCGGGACAGGGAGGATATGGCTACACCTTC. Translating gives CASSGVSGQGGYGYTF.

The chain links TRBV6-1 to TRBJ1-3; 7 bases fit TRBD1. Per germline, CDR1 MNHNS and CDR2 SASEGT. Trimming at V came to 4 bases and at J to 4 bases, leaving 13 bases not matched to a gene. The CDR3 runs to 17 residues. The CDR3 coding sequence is TGTGCCAGCAGTGCGGATCGACGACAGGGTGACGGAAACACCATATATTTT. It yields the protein CASSADRRQGDGNTIYF.

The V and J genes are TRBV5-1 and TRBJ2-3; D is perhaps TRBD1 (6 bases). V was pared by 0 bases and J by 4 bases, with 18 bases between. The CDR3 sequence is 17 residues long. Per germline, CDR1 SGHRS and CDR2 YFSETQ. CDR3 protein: CASSLEWLGASSDTQYF. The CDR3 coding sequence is TGCGCCAGCAGCTTGGAGTGGCTGGGGGCCTCGTCAGATACGCAGTATTTT.

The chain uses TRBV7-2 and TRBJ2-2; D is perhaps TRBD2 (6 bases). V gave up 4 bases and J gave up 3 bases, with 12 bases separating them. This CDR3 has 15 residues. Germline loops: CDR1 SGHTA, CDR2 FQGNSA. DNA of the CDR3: TGTGCCAGCAGCTCCCGGCGGGATTACACCGGGGAGCTGTTTTTT. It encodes CASSSRRDYTGELFF. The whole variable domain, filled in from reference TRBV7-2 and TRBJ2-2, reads GAGVSQSPSNKVTEKGKDVELRCDPISGHTALYWYRQSLGQGLEFLIYFQGNSAPDKSGLPSDRFSAERTGGSVSTLTIQRTQQEDSAVYLCASSSRRDYTGELFFGEGSRLTVL.

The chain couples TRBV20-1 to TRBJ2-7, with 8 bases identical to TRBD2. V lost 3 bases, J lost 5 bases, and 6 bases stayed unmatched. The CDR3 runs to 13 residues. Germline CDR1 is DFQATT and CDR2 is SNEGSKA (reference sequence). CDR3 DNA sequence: TGCAGTGCTAGTGAGCGGGGGACCCACGAGCAGTACTTC. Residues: CSASERGTHEQYF.

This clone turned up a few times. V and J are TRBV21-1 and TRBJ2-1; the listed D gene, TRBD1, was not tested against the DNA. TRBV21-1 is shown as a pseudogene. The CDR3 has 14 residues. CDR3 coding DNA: TGTGCCAGCAGCAAAGTAGGGGGTTGGGGTGAGCAGTTCTTC. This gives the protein CASSKVGGWGEQFF.

CDR3 nucleotides: TGTGCCAGCAGATCCGGGACAGGGGAGGGTCGGGCTTTCTTT. It encodes CASRSGTGEGRAFF. V usage is TRBV11-2 and J usage is TRBJ1-1; 10 bases match TRBD1. With V trimmed by 6 bases and J by 11 bases, 12 bases remained unmatched. The CDR3 is made up of 14 amino acids. In germline, CDR1 is SGHAT, CDR2 FQNNGV.

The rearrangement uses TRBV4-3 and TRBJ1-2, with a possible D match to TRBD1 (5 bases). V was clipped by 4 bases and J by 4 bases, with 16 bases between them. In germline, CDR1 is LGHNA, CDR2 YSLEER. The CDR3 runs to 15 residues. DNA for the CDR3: TGCGCCAGCAGCCCCCCGATGAGGAGGGGCTATGGCTACACCTTC. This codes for CASSPPMRRGYGYTF.

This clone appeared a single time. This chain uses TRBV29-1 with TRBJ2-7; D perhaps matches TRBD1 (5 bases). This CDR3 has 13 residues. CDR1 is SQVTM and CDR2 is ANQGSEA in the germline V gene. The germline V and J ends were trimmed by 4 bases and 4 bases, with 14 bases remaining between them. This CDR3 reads CSVAGQGQYEQYF. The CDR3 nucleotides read TGCAGCGTTGCTGGGCAGGGCCAGTACGAGCAGTACTTC.

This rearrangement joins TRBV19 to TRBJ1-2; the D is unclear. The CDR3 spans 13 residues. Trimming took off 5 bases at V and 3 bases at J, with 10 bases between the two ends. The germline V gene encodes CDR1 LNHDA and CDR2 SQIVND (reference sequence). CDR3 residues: CASSLRPHYGYTF. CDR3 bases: TGTGCCAGTAGTCTGAGGCCCCACTATGGCTACACCTTC. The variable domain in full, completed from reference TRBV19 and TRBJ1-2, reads DGGITQSPKYLFRKEGQNVTLSCEQNLNHDAMYWYRQDPGQGLRLIYYSQIVNDFQKGDIAEGYSVSREKKESFPLTVTSAQKNPTAFYLCASSLRPHYGYTFGSGTRLTVV.